This TCR beta chain is drawn from a study of OX40 agonist ivuxolimab in advanced cancers. The germline V and J ends were trimmed by 8 bases and 3 bases, with 17 bases remaining between them. Germline CDR1 is SNHLY and CDR2 is FYNNEI. CDR3 size: 14 residues. Repertoires were generated with immunoSEQ multiplex PCR, while TCRdb's copy carries only in-frame clones and drops some. In the table there are 45,000 to 50,000 clones, about 85% of which are singletons. Only a few counts were recorded for this clone. Source: CD4+ or CD8+ T cells sorted from blood, taken in a trial of the OX40 agonist ivuxolimab. V and J are TRBV2 and TRBJ2-7; D might be TRBD2 (6 bases). The sequence derives from an adult with an advanced solid tumor such as melanoma, head and neck, liver or kidney cancer. CDR3: CASLPPGLSYEQYF. DNA for the CDR3: TGTGCCAGCCTACCCCCGGGACTCAGCTACGAGCAGTACTTC.